Each of the 10 T cell receptor beta chains below was sequenced from the same sample in a study of T cell changes during pregnancy in multiple sclerosis. Repertoires were generated with immunoSEQ multiplex PCR, while TCRdb's copy carries only in-frame clones and drops some. The data show approximately 46,000 clones, around 89% seen once. Sample: peripheral blood, taken after pregnancy. These receptors all come from a female donor in good health, enrolled as a control in a pregnancy study.

This rearrangement joins TRBV18 to TRBJ1-6; possibly TRBD1 for D (6 bases). Trimming shortened V by 5 bases and J by 8 bases, and 10 bases separated the two germline ends. The CDR3 contains 13 residues. Germline V gene sequence: CDR1 KGHSH, CDR2 LQKENI. CDR3 coding DNA: TGTGCCAGCTCAGGGGACACCTATTCACCCCTCCACTTT. Its translation: CASSGDTYSPLHF. Supplemented by reference TRBV18 and TRBJ1-6, the full variable domain reads NAGVMQNPRHLVRRRGQEARLRCSPMKGHSHVYWYRQLPEEGLKFMVYLQKENIIDESGMPKERFSAEFPKEGPSILRIQQVVRGDSAAYFCASSGDTYSPLHFGNGTRLTVT.

The rearrangement uses TRBV7-3 and TRBJ2-6, with unresolved D. The CDR3 runs 17 residues. Trimming removed 2 bases at V and 0 bases at J, with 11 bases between. Per germline, CDR1 SGHTA and CDR2 FQGTGA. CDR3 protein: CASSLEPWSSGANVLTF. CDR3 nucleotide sequence: TGTGCCAGCAGCTTAGAGCCATGGAGCTCTGGGGCCAACGTCCTGACTTTC.

This rearrangement joins TRBV7-1 to TRBJ2-6, with D perhaps matching TRBD1 (5 bases). TRBV7-1 is sorted into the ORF group, with uncertain function. CDR3 length equals 17 residues. Trimming shortened V by 5 bases and J by 5 bases, and 19 bases separated the two germline ends. CDR3: CASSKQRGQSRANVLTF. DNA for the CDR3: TGTGCCAGCAGCAAACAGCGAGGACAAAGTCGGGCCAACGTCCTGACTTTC.

This chain joins TRBV7-9 and TRBJ2-7; the D gene is possibly TRBD2 (7 bases). Germline V CDR1 and CDR2: SEHNR, FQNEAQ (reference sequence). The CDR3 length is 15 residues. The V end was cut by 5 bases, the J end by 2 bases, with 16 bases between. The CDR3 DNA reads as TGTGCCAGCAGCCAATCGCGGGGGCTCCCCTACGAGCAGTACTTC. This codes for CASSQSRGLPYEQYF.

This rearrangement joins TRBV6-6 to TRBJ2-3, with D possibly TRBD1 on 6 matching bases. From germline, CDR1 is MNHNY and CDR2 SVGAGI (reference sequence). CDR3 length: 13 residues. The V gene lost 7 bases and the J gene lost 2 bases, with 10 bases spanning the gap. CDR3 sequence (DNA): TGTGCCAGCAAGGGACACCTCACAGATACGCAGTATTTT. Translating it yields CASKGHLTDTQYF.

V gene TRBV4-2 combines with J gene TRBJ2-1; 9 positions agree with TRBD2. With 0 bases clipped from V and 8 bases from J, the junction kept 14 bases outside the gene matches. The CDR3 length is 18 residues. Germline loops: CDR1 LGHNA, CDR2 YNFKEQ. This chain's CDR3 is CASSQESRMAGGPYEQFF. In DNA, the CDR3 is TGTGCCAGCAGCCAAGAATCCCGGATGGCGGGGGGGCCTTATGAGCAGTTCTTC.

The gene calls are TRBV6-5 and TRBJ2-7; 8 nucleotides align to TRBD1. The germline CDR1 and CDR2 sequences are MNHEY and SVGAGI. V shed 8 bases and J 0 bases; nucleotides not matched to a gene: 9. The CDR3 is made up of 15 amino acids. This CDR3 reads CASRRTGFGSYEQYF. As DNA, the CDR3 is TGTGCCAGCCGGAGGACAGGGTTTGGCTCCTACGAGCAGTACTTC.

The table lists this clone with a count of one. This chain connects TRBV30 to TRBJ2-7, with D possibly TRBD2 on 6 matching bases. The germline gives CDR1 GTSNPN, CDR2 SVGIG (reference sequence). The CDR3 has 12 residues. The V gene lost 4 bases and the J gene lost 3 bases, with 10 bases spanning the gap. The CDR3 here is CAWMGGSYEQYF. CDR3 sequence (DNA): TGTGCCTGGATGGGAGGCAGCTACGAGCAGTACTTC.

The chain links TRBV5-1 to TRBJ1-1; no firm D call. The CDR3 is 15 residues long. V was pared by 0 bases and J by 0 bases, with 9 bases between. Germline lookup yields CDR1 SGHRS and CDR2 YFSETQ. The CDR3, as DNA: TGCGCCAGCAGCTTGGACCACAGAATGAACACTGAAGCTTTCTTT. Protein product: CASSLDHRMNTEAFF.

This clone has just a few counts. This rearrangement joins TRBV11-2 to TRBJ1-3, with TRBD1 matching 10 bases. Germline-derived CDR1 and CDR2 are SGHAT and FQNNGV. After removal of 5 bases from V and 0 bases from J, the junction contained 7 bases not matched to a gene. The CDR3 is 17 amino acids. CDR3: CASSRSTGGTSGNTIYF. Written as DNA, the CDR3 is TGTGCCAGCAGCAGATCGACAGGGGGCACCTCTGGAAACACCATATATTTT.